This section outlines one T cell receptor beta chain sequence together with its context. Its antigen is still unknown. The data are from a study of CD8 T cells in ankylosing spondylitis. The study's findings and limits: Earlier studies detected some motif variants in reactive arthritis synovial fluid and blood. Significantly higher representation of disease-linked clones was reported for matched ankylosing spondylitis synovial fluid.

CDR1 is SGDLS, CDR2 YYNGEE, per germline. There are 14 residues in the CDR3. V lost 2 bases, J lost 5 bases, and 10 bases lay in between. As the method for making TCR beta libraries, quantitative 5'-RACE with molecular barcodes was used. TCRdb reprocessed the 5' RACE reads with MiXCR, giving one entry per CDR3 protein. The sample lists 160,000 or so distinct CDR3 sequences; around 9.6% were seen once. The sequence was obtained from a female donor with ankylosing spondylitis or in good health (not recorded which). The chain recombines TRBV9 with TRBJ2-2; D uncertain. Sample: blood, either unsorted or a sorted T cell fraction (not recorded which). Written as DNA, the CDR3 is TGTGCCAGCAGCGTTCGACTTGGAACCGGGGAGCTGTTTTTT. Its protein is CASSVRLGTGELFF.